This T cell receptor beta chain was found in a study of molecular identifiers for immune sequencing clone quantification. General study points: Spiked TCR RNA from one Jurkat cell reportedly showed up when mixed among one million naive cells.

Generation of bulk TCR libraries relied on previously described methods and listed TCR primers. TCRdb independently ran MiXCR on the PCR reads; one entry per CDR3 protein. The top ten hold about 0.73% of the sample, which has over 300,000 distinct CDR3 sequences, roughly 24% seen once. With V trimmed by 3 bases and J by 4 bases, 1 base remained unmatched. The V gene's germline CDR1 is DFQATT and CDR2 SNEGSKA (reference sequence). CDR3 length: 14 amino acids. The table lists this clonotype with many counts. No antigen is known for it. From around 18,000 to 910,000 sorted cells, naive CD8 libraries were generated with 10%, 30% or 50% RNA.

The sequenced sample consisted of naive CD8+ T cells from blood, with Jurkat cell RNA spiked in. Subset specified: FACS-sorted CD8+CD4-CCR7+CD45RA+ naive T cells. The chain recombines TRBV20-1 with TRBJ2-7, with 15 bases identical to TRBD2. The clonotype comes from a human donor in good health. Some libraries in this study had Jurkat cell RNA spiked in. The CDR3 loop reads CSARGLAGGYEQYF. The CDR3 DNA sequence: TGCAGTGCTAGGGGACTAGCGGGGGGATACGAGCAGTACTTC.